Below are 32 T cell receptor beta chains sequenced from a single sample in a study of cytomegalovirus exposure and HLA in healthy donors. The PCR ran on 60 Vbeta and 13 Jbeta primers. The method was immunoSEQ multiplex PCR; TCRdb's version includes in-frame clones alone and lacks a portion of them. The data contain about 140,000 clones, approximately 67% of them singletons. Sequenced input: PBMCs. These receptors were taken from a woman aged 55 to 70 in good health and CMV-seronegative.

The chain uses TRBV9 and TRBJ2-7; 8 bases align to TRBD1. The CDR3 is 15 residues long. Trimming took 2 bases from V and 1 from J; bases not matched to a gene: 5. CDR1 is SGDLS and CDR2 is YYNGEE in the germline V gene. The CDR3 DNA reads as TGTGCCAGCAGCGTGGGGACAGGACGTTCCTACGAGCAGTACTTC. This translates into CASSVGTGRSYEQYF.

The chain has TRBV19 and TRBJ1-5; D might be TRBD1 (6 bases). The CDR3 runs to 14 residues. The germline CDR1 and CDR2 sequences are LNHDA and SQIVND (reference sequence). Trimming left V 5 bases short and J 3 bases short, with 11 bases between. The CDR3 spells CASSPGALNQPQHF. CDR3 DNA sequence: TGTGCCAGTAGTCCAGGGGCCCTCAATCAGCCCCAGCATTTT.

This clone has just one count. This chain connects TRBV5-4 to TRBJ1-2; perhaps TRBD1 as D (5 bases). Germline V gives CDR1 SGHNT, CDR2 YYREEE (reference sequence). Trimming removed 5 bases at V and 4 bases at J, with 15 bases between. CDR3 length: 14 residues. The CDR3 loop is CASRSSQVGYGYTF. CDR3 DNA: TGTGCCAGCAGATCATCACAGGTCGGCTATGGCTACACCTTC.

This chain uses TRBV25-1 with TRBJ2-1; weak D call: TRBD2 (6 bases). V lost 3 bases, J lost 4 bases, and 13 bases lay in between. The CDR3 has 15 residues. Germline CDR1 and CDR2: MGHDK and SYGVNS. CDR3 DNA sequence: TGTGCCAGCAGTGATGCGGGACTCTCGTACAATGAGCAGTTCTTC. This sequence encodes CASSDAGLSYNEQFF.

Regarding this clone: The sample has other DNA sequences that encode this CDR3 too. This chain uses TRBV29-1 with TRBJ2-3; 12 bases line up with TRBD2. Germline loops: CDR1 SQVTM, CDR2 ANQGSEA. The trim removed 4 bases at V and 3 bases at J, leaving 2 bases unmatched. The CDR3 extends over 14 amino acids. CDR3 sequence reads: CSVVGLAGTDTQYF. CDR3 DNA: TGCAGCGTTGTAGGACTAGCGGGAACAGATACGCAGTATTTT.

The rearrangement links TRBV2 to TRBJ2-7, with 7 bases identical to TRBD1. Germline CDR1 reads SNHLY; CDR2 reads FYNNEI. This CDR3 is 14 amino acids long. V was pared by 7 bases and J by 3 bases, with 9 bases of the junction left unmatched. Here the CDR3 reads CASKRPGQNYEQYF. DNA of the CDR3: TGTGCCAGCAAGAGGCCGGGACAGAACTACGAGCAGTACTTC.

The CDR3 protein is CASTGAGTDTQYF. The DNA of the CDR3 is TGTGCCAGTACAGGGGCTGGCACAGATACGCAGTATTTT. This sequence joins TRBV6-5 and TRBJ2-3, with TRBD1 matching over 7 bases. CDR1 and CDR2 from the germline V gene are MNHEY and SVGAGI. The CDR3 loop spans 13 amino acids. V shed 9 bases, J shed 1 base, and the junction held 4 bases outside the gene matches.

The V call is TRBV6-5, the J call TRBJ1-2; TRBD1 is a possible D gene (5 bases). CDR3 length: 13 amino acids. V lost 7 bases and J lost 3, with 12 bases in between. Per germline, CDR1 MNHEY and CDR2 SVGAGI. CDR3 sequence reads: CASNGGSDYGYTF. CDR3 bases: TGTGCCAGCAACGGGGGGTCTGACTATGGCTACACCTTC.

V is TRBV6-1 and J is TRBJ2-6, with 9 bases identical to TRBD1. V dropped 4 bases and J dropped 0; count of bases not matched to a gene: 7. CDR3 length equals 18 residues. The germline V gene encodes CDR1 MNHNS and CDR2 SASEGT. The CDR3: CASSGLTGGGSGANVLTF. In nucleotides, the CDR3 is TGTGCCAGCAGTGGCCTGACAGGGGGAGGCTCTGGGGCCAACGTCCTGACTTTC.

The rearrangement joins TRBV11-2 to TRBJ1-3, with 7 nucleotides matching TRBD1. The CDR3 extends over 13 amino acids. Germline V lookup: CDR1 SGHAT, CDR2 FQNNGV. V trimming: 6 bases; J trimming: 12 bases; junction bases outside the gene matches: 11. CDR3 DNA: TGTGCCAGCAGGCCTGGGACAGTTTGGGGCATATATTTT. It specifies CASRPGTVWGIYF.

Here the CDR3 DNA reads TGTGCCAGCAGTCAGGGGAGGGCGAACACTGAAGCTTTCTTT. Its translation: CASSQGRANTEAFF. V is TRBV7-2 and J is TRBJ1-1; weak D call: TRBD1 (6 bases). There are 14 residues in the CDR3. Trimming removed 6 bases at V and 1 base at J, with 12 bases between. From germline, CDR1 is SGHTA and CDR2 FQGNSA.

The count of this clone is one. For the CDR3, the DNA is TGTGCCAGCAGCCAGACAGGGGGCGGAAACACCATATATTTT. This encodes CASSQTGGGNTIYF. This rearrangement joins TRBV5-4 to TRBJ1-3, with 10 bases that match TRBD1. The germline V gene encodes CDR1 SGHNT and CDR2 YYREEE (reference sequence). Trimming cost V 4 bases and J 4 bases; bases outside gene matches: 2. This CDR3 is built from 14 residues.

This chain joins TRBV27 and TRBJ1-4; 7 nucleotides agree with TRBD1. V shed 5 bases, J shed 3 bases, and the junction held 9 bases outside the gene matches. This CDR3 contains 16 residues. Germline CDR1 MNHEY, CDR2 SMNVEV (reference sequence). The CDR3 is CASSPGWGTANEKLFF. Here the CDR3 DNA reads TGTGCCAGCAGTCCGGGGTGGGGGACAGCTAATGAAAAACTGTTTTTT.

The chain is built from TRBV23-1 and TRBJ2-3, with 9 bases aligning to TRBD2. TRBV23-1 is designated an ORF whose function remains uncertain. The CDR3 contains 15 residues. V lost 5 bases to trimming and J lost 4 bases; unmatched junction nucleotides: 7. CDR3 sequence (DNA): TGCGCCAGCAGTAGCCGCGGCGGGGGGGCAGATACGCAGTATTTT. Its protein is CASSSRGGGADTQYF.

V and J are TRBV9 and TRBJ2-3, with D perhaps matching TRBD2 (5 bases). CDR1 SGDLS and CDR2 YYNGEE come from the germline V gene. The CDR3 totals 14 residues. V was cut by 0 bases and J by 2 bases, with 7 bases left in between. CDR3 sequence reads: CASSVAGNTDTQYF. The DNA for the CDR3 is TGTGCCAGCAGCGTAGCGGGAAACACAGATACGCAGTATTTT.

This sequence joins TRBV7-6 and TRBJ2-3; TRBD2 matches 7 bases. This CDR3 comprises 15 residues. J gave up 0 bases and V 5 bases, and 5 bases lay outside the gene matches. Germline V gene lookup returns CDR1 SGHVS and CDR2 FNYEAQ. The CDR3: CASSGRAYSTDTQYF. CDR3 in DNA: TGTGCCAGCAGCGGGAGGGCCTACAGCACAGATACGCAGTATTTT.

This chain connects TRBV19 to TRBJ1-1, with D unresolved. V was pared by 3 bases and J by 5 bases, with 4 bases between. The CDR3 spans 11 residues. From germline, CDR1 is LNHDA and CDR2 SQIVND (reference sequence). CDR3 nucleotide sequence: TGTGCCAGTAGTATTCAAACTGAAGCTTTCTTT. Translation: CASSIQTEAFF.

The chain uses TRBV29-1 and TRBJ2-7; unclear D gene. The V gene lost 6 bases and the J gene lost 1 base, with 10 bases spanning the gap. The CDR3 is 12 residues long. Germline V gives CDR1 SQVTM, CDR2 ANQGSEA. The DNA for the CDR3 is TGCAGCGTGAGCGACGGATCCTACGAGCAGTACTTC. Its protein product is CSVSDGSYEQYF.

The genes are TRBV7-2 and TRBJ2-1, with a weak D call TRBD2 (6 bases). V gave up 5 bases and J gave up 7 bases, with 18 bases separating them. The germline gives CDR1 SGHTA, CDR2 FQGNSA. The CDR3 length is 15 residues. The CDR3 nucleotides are TGTGCCAGCAGCGCGGGGTCAGTTTTGGTAAATGAGCAGTTCTTC. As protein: CASSAGSVLVNEQFF.

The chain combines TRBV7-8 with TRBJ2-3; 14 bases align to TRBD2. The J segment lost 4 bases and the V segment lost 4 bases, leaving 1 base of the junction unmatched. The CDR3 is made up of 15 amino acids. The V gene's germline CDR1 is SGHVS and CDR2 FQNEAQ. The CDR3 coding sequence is TGTGCCAGCAGCTCGGGACTAGCGGGAGCAGATACGCAGTATTTT. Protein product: CASSSGLAGADTQYF. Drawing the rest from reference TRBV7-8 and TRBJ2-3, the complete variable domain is GAGVSQSPRYKVAKRGQDVALRCDPISGHVSLFWYQQALGQGPEFLTYFQNEAQLDKSGLPSDRFFAERPEGSVSTLKIQRTQQEDSAVYLCASSSGLAGADTQYFGPGTRLTVL.

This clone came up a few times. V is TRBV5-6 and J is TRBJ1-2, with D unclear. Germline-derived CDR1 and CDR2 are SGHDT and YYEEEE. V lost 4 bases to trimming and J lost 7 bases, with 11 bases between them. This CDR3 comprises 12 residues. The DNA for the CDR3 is TGTGCCAGCAGCGACGAGAGGTCTGGCTACACCTTC. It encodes CASSDERSGYTF.

The CDR3 DNA reads as TGTGCCAGCAATTCGTTGAGCTCCTACAATGAGCAGTTCTTC. Its protein is CASNSLSSYNEQFF. The rearrangement uses TRBV28 and TRBJ2-1; D not resolved. The V gene's germline CDR1 is MDHEN and CDR2 SYDVKM. The CDR3 consists of 14 residues. V was trimmed by 7 bases and J by 0 bases, leaving 10 bases between them.

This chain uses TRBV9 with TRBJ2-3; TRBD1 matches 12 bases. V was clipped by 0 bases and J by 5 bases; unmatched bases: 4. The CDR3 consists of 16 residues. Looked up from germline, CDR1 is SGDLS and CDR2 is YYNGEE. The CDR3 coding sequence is TGTGCCAGCAGCGTAGAGGGACAGGGGGCGGTAGATACGCAGTATTTT. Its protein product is CASSVEGQGAVDTQYF. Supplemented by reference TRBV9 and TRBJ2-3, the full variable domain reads DSGVTQTPKHLITATGQRVTLRCSPRSGDLSVYWYQQSLDQGLQFLIQYYNGEERAKGNILERFSAQQFPDLHSELNLSSLELGDSALYFCASSVEGQGAVDTQYFGPGTRLTVL.

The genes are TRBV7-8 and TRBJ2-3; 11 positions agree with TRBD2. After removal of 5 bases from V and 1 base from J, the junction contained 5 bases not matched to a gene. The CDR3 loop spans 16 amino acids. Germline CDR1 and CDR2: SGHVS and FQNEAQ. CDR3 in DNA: TGTGCCAGCAGCACCGGGACTAGCGGACGCACAGATACGCAGTATTTT. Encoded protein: CASSTGTSGRTDTQYF.

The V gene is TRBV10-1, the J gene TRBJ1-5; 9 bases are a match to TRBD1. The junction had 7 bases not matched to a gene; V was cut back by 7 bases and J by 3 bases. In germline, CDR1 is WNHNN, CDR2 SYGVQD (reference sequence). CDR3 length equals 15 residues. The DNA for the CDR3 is TGCGCCAGCACCCAGACAGGGGGGACCAATCAGCCCCAGCATTTT. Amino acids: CASTQTGGTNQPQHF.

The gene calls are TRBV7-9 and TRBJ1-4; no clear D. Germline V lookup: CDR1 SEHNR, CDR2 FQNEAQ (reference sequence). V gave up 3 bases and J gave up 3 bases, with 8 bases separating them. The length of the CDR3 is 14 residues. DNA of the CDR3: TGTGCCAGCAGCTTCGGGTCGGCTAATGAAAAACTGTTTTTT. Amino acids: CASSFGSANEKLFF.

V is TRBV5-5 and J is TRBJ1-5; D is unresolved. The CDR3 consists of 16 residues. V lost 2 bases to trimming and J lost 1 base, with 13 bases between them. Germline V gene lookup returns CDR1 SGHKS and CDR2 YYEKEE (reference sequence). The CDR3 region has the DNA TGTGCCAGCAGCTTTTTTCCCGCTCTAAGCAATCAGCCCCAGCATTTT. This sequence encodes CASSFFPALSNQPQHF. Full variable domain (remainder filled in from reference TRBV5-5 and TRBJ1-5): DAGVTQSPTHLIKTRGQQVTLRCSPISGHKSVSWYQQVLGQGPQFIFQYYEKEERGRGNFPDRFSARQFPNYSSELNVNALLLGDSALYLCASSFFPALSNQPQHFGDGTRLSIL.

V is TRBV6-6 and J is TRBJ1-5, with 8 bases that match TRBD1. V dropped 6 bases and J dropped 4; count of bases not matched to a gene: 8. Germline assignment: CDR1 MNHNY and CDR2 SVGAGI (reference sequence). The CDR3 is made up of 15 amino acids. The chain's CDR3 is CASRGGTGRNQPQHF. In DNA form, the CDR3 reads TGTGCCAGCAGGGGGGGGACAGGACGGAATCAGCCCCAGCATTTT.

The CDR3, as DNA: TGTGCCAGCAGCTTGATTTTAAGACAGCTCAACTATGGCTACACCTTC. Its protein is CASSLILRQLNYGYTF. The V and J genes are TRBV5-6 and TRBJ1-2; D possibly corresponds to TRBD1 (5 bases). CDR1 and CDR2 from the germline V gene are SGHDT and YYEEEE. Trimming pared 1 base from V and 2 bases from J, leaving 15 bases between. This CDR3 spans 16 amino acids. The variable domain in full, with the rest retrieved from reference TRBV5-6 and TRBJ1-2, is DAGVTQSPTHLIKTRGQQVTLRCSPKSGHDTVSWYQQALGQGPQFIFQYYEEEERQRGNFPDRFSGHQFPNYSSELNVNALLLGDSALYLCASSLILRQLNYGYTFGSGTRLTVV.

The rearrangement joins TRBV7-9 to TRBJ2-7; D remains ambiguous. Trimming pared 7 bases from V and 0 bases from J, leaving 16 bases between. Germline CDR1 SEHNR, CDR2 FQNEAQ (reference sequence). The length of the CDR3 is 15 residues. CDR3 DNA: TGTGCCAGCACCCTGCCCTTACTAAGCTCCTACGAGCAGTACTTC. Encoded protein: CASTLPLLSSYEQYF.

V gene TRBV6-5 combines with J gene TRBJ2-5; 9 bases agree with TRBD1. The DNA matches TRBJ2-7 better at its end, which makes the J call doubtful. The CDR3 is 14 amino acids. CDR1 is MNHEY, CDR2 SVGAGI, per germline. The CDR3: CASSGTGTSYEQYF. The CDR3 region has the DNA TGTGCCAGCAGCGGGACAGGGACTTCCTACGAGCAGTACTTC.

The CDR3: CASSVDRGNYGYTF. CDR3 DNA sequence: TGTGCCAGCAGCGTAGACAGGGGAAACTATGGCTACACCTTC. The V and J genes are TRBV7-2 and TRBJ1-2; 8 positions match TRBD1. Germline V lookup: CDR1 SGHTA, CDR2 FQGNSA. The CDR3 spans 14 residues. The junction had 4 bases not matched to a gene; V was cut back by 5 bases and J by 2 bases.